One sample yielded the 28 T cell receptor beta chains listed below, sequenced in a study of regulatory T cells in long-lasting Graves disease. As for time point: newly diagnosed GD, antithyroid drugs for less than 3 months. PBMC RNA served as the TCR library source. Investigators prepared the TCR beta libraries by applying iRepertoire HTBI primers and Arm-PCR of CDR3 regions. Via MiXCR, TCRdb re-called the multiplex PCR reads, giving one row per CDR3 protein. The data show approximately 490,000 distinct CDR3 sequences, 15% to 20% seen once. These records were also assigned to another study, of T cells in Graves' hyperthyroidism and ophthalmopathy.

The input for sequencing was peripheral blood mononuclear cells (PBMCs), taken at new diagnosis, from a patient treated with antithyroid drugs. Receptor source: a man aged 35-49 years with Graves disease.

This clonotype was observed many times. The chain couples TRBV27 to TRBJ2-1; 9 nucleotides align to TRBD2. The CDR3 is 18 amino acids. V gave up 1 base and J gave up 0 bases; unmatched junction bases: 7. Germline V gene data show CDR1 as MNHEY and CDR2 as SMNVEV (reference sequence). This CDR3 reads CASSLFQAGGSSYNEQFF. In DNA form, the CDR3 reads TGTGCCAGCAGTTTATTTCAAGCGGGAGGAAGCTCCTACAATGAGCAGTTCTTC.

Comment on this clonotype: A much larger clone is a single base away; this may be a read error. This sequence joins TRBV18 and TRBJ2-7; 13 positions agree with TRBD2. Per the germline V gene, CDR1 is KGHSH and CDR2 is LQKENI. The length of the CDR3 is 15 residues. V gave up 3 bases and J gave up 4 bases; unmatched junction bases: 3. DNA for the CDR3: TGTGCCAGCTCACCGACTAGCGGGAGGCAATACGAGCAGTACTTC. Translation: CASSPTSGRQYEQYF. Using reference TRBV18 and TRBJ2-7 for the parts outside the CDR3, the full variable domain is NAGVMQNPRHLVRRRGQEARLRCSPMKGHSHVYWYRQLPEEGLKFMVYLQKENIIDESGMPKERFSAEFPKEGPSILRIQQVVRGDSAAYFCASSPTSGRQYEQYFGPGTRLTVT.

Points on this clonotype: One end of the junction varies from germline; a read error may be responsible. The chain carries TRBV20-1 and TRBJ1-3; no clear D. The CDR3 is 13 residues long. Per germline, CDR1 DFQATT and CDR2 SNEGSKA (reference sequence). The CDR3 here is CSASASIGNAIYF. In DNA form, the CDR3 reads TGCAGTGCTAGCGCGTCCATAGGAAACGCCATATATTTT.

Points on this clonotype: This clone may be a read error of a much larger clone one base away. The CDR3 sequence is CASSHGVTYNEQFF. The CDR3 region has the DNA TGTGCCAGCAGTCACGGGGTTACCTACAATGAGCAGTTCTTC. V usage is TRBV6-1 and J usage is TRBJ2-1, with D perhaps matching TRBD2 (5 bases). Germline CDR1 reads MNHNS; CDR2 reads SASEGT. Deletions cut 5 bases from V and 2 bases from J, with 10 bases between. The CDR3 extends over 14 amino acids.

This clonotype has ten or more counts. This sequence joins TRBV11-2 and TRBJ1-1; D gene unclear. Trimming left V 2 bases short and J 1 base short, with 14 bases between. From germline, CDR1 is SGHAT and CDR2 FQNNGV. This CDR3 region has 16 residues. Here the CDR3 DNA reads TGTGCCAGCAGCTTAAAATTTGGTCAGAAGAACACTGAAGCTTTCTTT. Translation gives CASSLKFGQKNTEAFF. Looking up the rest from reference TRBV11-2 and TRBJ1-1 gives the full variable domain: EAGVAQSPRYKIIEKRQSVAFWCNPISGHATLYWYQQILGQGPKLLIQFQNNGVVDDSQLPKDRFSAERLKGVDSTLKIQPAKLEDSAVYLCASSLKFGQKNTEAFFGQGTRLTVV.

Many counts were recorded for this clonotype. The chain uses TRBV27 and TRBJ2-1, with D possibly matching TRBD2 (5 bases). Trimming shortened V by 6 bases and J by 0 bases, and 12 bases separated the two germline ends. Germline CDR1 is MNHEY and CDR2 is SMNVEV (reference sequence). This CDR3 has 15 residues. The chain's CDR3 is CASSLSAGSYNEQFF. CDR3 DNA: TGTGCCAGCAGCCTCTCCGCGGGCTCCTACAATGAGCAGTTCTTC.

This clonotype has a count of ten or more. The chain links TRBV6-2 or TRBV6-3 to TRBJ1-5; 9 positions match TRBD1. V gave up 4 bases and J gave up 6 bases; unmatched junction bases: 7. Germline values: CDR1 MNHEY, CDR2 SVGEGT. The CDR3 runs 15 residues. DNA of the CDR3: TGTGCCAGCAGTTTCCCCGGGACAGGGACTCAGCCCCAGCATTTT. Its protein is CASSFPGTGTQPQHF.

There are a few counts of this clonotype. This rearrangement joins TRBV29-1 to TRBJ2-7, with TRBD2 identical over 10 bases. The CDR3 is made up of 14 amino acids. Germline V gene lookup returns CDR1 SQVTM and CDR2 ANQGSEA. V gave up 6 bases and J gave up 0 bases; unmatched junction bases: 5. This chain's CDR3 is CSVGSSGSSYEQYF. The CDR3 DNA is TGCAGCGTCGGTTCTAGCGGGAGCTCCTACGAGCAGTACTTC.

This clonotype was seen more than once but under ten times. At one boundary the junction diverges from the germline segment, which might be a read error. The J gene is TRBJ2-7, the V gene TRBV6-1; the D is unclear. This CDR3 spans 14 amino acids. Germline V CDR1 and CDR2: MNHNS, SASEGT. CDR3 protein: CASSELRSPYGQYF. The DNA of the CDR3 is TGTGCCAGCAGTGAATTGAGGTCACCCTACGGGCAGTACTTC.

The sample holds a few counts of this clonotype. DNA for the CDR3: TGTGCCAGCAGTTACTTGGGCAGAAATGGCTACACCTTC. This sequence encodes CASSYLGRNGYTF. J is TRBJ1-2 and V is TRBV6-9; no clear D. The CDR3 is made up of 13 amino acids. The V and J ends lost 3 bases and 6 bases respectively, with 11 bases between them. CDR1 MNHGY and CDR2 SVAAGI come from the germline V gene.

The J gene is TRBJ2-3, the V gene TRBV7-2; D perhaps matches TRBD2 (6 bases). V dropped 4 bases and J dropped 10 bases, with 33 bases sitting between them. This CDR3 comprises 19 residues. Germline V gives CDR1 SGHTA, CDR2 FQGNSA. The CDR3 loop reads CASSSSHGTGTDYLWAQYF. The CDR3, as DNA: TGTGCCAGCAGCTCTAGCCATGGGACCGGGACTGACTATCTATGGGCGCAGTATTTT. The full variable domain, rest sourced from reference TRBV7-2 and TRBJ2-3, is GAGVSQSPSNKVTEKGKDVELRCDPISGHTALYWYRQSLGQGLEFLIYFQGNSAPDKSGLPSDRFSAERTGGSVSTLTIQRTQQEDSAVYLCASSSSHGTGTDYLWAQYFGPGTRLTVL.

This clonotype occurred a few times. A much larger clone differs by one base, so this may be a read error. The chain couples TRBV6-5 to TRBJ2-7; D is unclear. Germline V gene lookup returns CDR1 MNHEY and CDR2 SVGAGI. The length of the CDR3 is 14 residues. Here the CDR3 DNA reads TGTGCCTGCAGTTCCCCCACTTTCATCTACGAGCAGTACTTC. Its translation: CACSSPTFIYEQYF.

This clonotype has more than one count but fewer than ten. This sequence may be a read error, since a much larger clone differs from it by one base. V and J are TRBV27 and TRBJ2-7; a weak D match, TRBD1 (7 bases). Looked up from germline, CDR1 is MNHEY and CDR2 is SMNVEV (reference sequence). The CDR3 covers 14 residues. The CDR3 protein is CDSSFRGTAFEQYF. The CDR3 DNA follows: TGTGACAGCAGTTTCCGCGGGACAGCCTTCGAGCAGTACTTC.

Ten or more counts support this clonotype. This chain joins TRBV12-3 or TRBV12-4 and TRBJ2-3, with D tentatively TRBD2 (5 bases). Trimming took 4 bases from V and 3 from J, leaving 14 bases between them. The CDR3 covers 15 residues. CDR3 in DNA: TGTGCCAGCAGTTCAGGCGGGTTGGCGACAGATACGCAGTATTTT. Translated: CASSSGGLATDTQYF.

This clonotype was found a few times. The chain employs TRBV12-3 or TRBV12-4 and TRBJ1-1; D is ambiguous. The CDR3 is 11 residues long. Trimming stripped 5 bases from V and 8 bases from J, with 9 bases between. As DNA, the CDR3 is TGTGCCAGCAGTGTCACAGTCGAAGCTTTCTTT. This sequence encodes CASSVTVEAFF.

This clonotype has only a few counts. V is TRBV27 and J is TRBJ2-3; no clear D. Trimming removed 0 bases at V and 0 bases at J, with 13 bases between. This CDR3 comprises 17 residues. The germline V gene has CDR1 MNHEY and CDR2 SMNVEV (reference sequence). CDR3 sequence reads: CASSLSVGDSSTDTQYF. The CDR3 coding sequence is TGTGCCAGCAGTTTATCGGTAGGAGACTCTAGCACAGATACGCAGTATTTT.

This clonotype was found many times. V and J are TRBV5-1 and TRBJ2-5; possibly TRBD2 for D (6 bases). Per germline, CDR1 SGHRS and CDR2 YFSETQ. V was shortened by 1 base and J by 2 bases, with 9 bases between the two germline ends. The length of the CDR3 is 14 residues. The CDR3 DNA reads TGCGCCAGCAGCTTGAAGGCGGGGCAAGAGACCCAGTACTTC. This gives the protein CASSLKAGQETQYF. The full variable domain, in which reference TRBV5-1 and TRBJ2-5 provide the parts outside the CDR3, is KAGVTQTPRYLIKTRGQQVTLSCSPISGHRSVSWYQQTPGQGLQFLFEYFSETQRNKGNFPGRFSGRQFSNSRSEMNVSTLELGDSALYLCASSLKAGQETQYFGPGTRLLVL.

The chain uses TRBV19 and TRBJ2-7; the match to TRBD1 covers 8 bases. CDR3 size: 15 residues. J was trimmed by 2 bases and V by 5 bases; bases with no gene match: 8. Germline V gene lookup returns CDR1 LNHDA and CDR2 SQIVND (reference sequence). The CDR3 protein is CASSDAGGATYEQYF. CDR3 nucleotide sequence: TGTGCCAGTAGTGATGCAGGGGGCGCAACCTACGAGCAGTACTTC.

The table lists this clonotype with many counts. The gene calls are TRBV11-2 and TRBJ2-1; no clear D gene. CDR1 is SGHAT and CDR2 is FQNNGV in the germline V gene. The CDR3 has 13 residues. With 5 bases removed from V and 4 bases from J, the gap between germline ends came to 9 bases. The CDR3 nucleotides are TGTGCCAGCAGCCGGACGCTGTACAATGAGCAGTTCTTC. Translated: CASSRTLYNEQFF.

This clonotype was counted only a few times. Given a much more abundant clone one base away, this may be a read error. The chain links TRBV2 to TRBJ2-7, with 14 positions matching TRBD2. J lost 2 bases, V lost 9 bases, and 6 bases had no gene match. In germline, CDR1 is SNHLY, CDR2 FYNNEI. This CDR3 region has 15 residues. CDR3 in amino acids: CASTRTSGRTYEQYF. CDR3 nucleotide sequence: TGTGCCAGTACACGGACTAGCGGGAGGACCTACGAGCAGTACTTC. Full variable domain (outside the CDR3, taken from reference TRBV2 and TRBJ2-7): EPEVTQTPSHQVTQMGQEVILRCVPISNHLYFYWYRQILGQKVEFLVSFYNNEISEKSEIFDDQFSVERPDGSNFTLKIRSTKLEDSAMYFCASTRTSGRTYEQYFGPGTRLTVT.

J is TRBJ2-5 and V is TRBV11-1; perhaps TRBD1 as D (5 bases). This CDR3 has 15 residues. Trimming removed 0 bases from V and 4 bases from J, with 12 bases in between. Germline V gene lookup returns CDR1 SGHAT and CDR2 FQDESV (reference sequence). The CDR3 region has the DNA TGTGCCAGCAGCTTAGCCTGGACAAATCCAGAGACCCAGTACTTC. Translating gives CASSLAWTNPETQYF. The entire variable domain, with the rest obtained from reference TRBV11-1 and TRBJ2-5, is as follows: EAEVAQSPRYKITEKSQAVAFWCDPISGHATLYWYRQILGQGPELLVQFQDESVVDDSQLPKDRFSAERLKGVDSTLKIQPAELGDSAMYLCASSLAWTNPETQYFGPGTRLLVL.

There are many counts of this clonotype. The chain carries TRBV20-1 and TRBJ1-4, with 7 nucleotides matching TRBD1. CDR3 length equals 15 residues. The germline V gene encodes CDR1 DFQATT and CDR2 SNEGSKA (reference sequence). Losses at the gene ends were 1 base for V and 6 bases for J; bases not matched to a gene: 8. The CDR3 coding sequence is TGCAGTGCTAGAGGGGAGGGGGCGATTGATGAAAAACTGTTTTTT. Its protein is CSARGEGAIDEKLFF.

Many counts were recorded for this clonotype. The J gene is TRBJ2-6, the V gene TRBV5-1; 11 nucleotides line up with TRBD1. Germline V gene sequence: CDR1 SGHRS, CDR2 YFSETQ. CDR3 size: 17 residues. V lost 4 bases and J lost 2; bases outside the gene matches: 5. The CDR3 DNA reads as TGCGCCAGCAGCCCCGGGACAGGGGGACCTGGGGCCAACGTCCTGACTTTC. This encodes CASSPGTGGPGANVLTF.

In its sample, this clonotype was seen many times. CDR3 loop: CASSLTTSTDTQYF. CDR3 coding DNA: TGTGCCAGCTCACTCACCACTAGCACAGATACGCAGTATTTT. V gene TRBV18 combines with J gene TRBJ2-3, with D uncertain. Germline V CDR1 and CDR2: KGHSH, LQKENI. The CDR3 has 14 residues. Trimming removed 4 bases from V and 0 bases from J, with 8 bases in between.

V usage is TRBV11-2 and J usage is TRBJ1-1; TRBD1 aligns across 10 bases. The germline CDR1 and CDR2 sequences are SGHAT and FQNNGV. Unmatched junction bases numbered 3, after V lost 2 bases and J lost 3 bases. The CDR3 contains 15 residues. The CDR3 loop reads CASSLSGTGDTEAFF. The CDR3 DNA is TGTGCCAGCAGCTTATCCGGGACAGGGGACACTGAAGCTTTCTTT. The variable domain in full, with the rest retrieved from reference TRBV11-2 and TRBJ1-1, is EAGVAQSPRYKIIEKRQSVAFWCNPISGHATLYWYQQILGQGPKLLIQFQNNGVVDDSQLPKDRFSAERLKGVDSTLKIQPAKLEDSAVYLCASSLSGTGDTEAFFGQGTRLTVV.

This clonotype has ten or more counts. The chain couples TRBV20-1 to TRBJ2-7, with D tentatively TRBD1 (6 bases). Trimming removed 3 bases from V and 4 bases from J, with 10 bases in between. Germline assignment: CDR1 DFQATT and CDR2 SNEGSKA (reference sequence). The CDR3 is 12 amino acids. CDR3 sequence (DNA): TGCAGTGCTAGTTCAGGGGTTTACGAGCAGTACTTC. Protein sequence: CSASSGVYEQYF.

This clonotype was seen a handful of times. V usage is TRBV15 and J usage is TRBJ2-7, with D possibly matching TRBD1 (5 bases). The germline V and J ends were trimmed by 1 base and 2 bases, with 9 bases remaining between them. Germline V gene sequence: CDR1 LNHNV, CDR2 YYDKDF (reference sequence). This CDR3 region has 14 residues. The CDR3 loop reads CATSRVDKPYEQYF. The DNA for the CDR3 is TGTGCCACCAGCAGAGTGGACAAGCCCTACGAGCAGTACTTC.

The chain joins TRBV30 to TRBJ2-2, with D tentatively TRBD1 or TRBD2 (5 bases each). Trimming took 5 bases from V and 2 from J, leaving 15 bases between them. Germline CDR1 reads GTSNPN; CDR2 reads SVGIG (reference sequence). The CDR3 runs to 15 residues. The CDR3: CAWGPRDRNTGELFF. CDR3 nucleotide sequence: TGTGCCTGGGGCCCCCGGGACCGTAACACCGGGGAGCTGTTTTTT.